The 28 T cell receptor beta chains in this list originate from one sample, sequenced in a study of brain T cells in children with intractable seizures. Generated by immunoSEQ multiplex PCR, the TCRdb table keeps only in-frame clones and is missing some. The sample lists approximately 40,000 clones; over 75% were seen once. The input for sequencing was peripheral blood, taken at surgery. Every receptor here comes from a girl aged 2-10 years with tuberous sclerosis and intractable seizures.

The rearrangement joins TRBV5-6 to TRBJ2-3; unclear D gene. The V end was cut by 2 bases, the J end by 2 bases, with 9 bases between. The CDR3 is 14 residues long. Germline V gene sequence: CDR1 SGHDT, CDR2 YYEEEE. The CDR3 loop reads CASSFLRPTDTQYF. In DNA form, the CDR3 reads TGTGCCAGCAGCTTTCTTCGGCCCACAGATACGCAGTATTTT.

This chain links TRBV5-1 with TRBJ1-2; D not resolved. The CDR3 length is 13 residues. Per germline, CDR1 SGHRS and CDR2 YFSETQ. V was shortened by 4 bases and J by 5 bases, with 12 bases between the two germline ends. This CDR3 is CASSRDWGYGYTF. CDR3 bases: TGCGCCAGCAGCCGTGACTGGGGTTATGGCTACACCTTC.

This chain uses TRBV6-5 with TRBJ1-2, with 10 bases identical to TRBD1. The CDR3 is 13 residues long. CDR1 and CDR2 (germline): MNHEY, SVGAGI. J was trimmed by 7 bases and V by 5 bases; bases with no gene match: 4. The CDR3 is CASSQRDRGGYTF. DNA for the CDR3: TGTGCCAGCAGTCAACGGGACAGGGGTGGCTACACCTTC.

This chain uses TRBV13 with TRBJ2-2; 8 bases are a match to TRBD1. The V segment lost 6 bases and the J segment 5 bases; nucleotides outside the gene matches: 2. There are 13 residues in the CDR3. Germline lookup yields CDR1 PRHDT and CDR2 FYEKMQ (reference sequence). In nucleotides, the CDR3 is TGTGCCAGCAGTACAGGGGGTACCGGGGAGCTGTTTTTT. It specifies CASSTGGTGELFF.

This clone occurred once. This sequence joins TRBV11-3 and TRBJ2-1; the D is unclear. Trimming removed 1 base from V and 9 bases from J, with 10 bases in between. Per germline, CDR1 SGHNT and CDR2 YENEEA. The CDR3 is 13 residues long. The CDR3 sequence: CASSLGLRGEQFF. CDR3 nucleotides: TGTGCCAGCAGCTTAGGCCTGAGAGGTGAGCAGTTCTTC.

The J gene is TRBJ1-1, the V gene TRBV19; D might be TRBD1 (5 bases). The V end was cut by 8 bases, the J end by 4 bases, with 14 bases between. The CDR3 length is 13 residues. Looked up from germline, CDR1 is LNHDA and CDR2 is SQIVND (reference sequence). CDR3 sequence reads: CASQSPQGTEAFF. The DNA of the CDR3 is TGTGCCAGTCAATCCCCGCAGGGCACTGAAGCTTTCTTT.

This clone came up once. The genes are TRBV2 and TRBJ2-7; unclear D gene. The germline CDR1 and CDR2 sequences are SNHLY and FYNNEI. The CDR3 totals 12 residues. Trimming left V 7 bases short and J 3 bases short, with 10 bases between. This CDR3 reads CASKEWVYEQYV. The CDR3 nucleotides are TGTGCCAGCAAGGAATGGGTCTACGAGCAGTACGTC.

The rearrangement links TRBV2 to TRBJ1-6; D is perhaps TRBD1 (6 bases). The CDR3 totals 13 residues. CDR1 and CDR2 from the germline V gene are SNHLY and FYNNEI. V lost 7 bases and J lost 10, with 14 bases in between. The CDR3 DNA reads TGTGCCAGCACGTTCCGGGGGGGCTCACCCCTCCACTTT. The encoded protein is CASTFRGGSPLHF.

V is TRBV19 and J is TRBJ2-3; TRBD2 might be the D (5 bases). The V and J ends lost 5 bases and 11 bases respectively, with 17 bases between them. The V gene's germline CDR1 is LNHDA and CDR2 SQIVND (reference sequence). The CDR3 has 13 amino acids. The CDR3 DNA reads as TGTGCCAGTAGTCACGGACCCCATCGGGAGCAGTATTTT. It yields the protein CASSHGPHREQYF.

V is TRBV10-2 and J is TRBJ2-5; 12 nucleotides agree with TRBD2. Unmatched junction bases numbered 8, after V lost 3 bases and J lost 3 bases. From germline, CDR1 is WSHSY and CDR2 SAAADI. This CDR3 comprises 17 residues. The CDR3 bases are TGCGCCAGCAGTGAAACCTTACTAGCGGGGGGTGAAGAGACCCAGTACTTC. The encoded protein is CASSETLLAGGEETQYF.

The chain links TRBV4-1 to TRBJ2-6; D tentatively reads TRBD1 or TRBD2 (7 bases each). Germline V lookup: CDR1 MGHRA, CDR2 YSYEKL. Trimming removed 3 bases at V and 0 bases at J, with 18 bases between. CDR3 size: 19 residues. CDR3 in amino acids: CASSHREDRPFSGANVLTF. The CDR3 region has the DNA TGCGCCAGCAGCCATCGGGAGGACAGGCCTTTCTCTGGGGCCAACGTCCTGACTTTC.

This chain connects TRBV6-5 to TRBJ2-7, with D possibly being TRBD2 (6 bases). The CDR3 consists of 12 residues. Trimming took off 7 bases at V and 6 bases at J, with 13 bases between the two ends. Germline V gene data show CDR1 as MNHEY and CDR2 as SVGAGI. As DNA, the CDR3 is TGTGCCAGCACCCAGGAGGGTTCCGAGCAGTACGTC. It translates to CASTQEGSEQYV.

This rearrangement joins TRBV19 to TRBJ2-1; D gene uncertain. The CDR3 is 13 amino acids. The germline V gene has CDR1 LNHDA and CDR2 SQIVND (reference sequence). V was trimmed by 6 bases and J by 1 base, leaving 7 bases between them. Here the CDR3 DNA reads TGTGCCAGTAGGAGTGATTCCTACAATGAGCAGTTCTTC. Translated, it gives CASRSDSYNEQFF.

This clone was detected a few times. The genes are TRBV7-9 and TRBJ1-6, with no clear D. Trimming took off 1 base at V and 9 bases at J, with 10 bases between the two ends. CDR3 size: 14 residues. Looked up from germline, CDR1 is SEHNR and CDR2 is FQNEAQ (reference sequence). The CDR3 sequence: CASSLVLGGSPLHF. The CDR3 DNA reads as TGTGCCAGCAGCTTAGTTTTGGGTGGTTCACCCCTCCACTTT.

This clone was counted between two and nine times. The chain employs TRBV5-5 and TRBJ2-1; no definite D call. The V gene's germline CDR1 is SGHKS and CDR2 YYEKEE (reference sequence). With 4 bases removed from V and 0 bases from J, the gap between germline ends came to 14 bases. This CDR3 contains 16 residues. CDR3 bases: TGTGCCAGCAGCGGCGGCCTCCTAAGCTCCTACAATGAGCAGTTCTTC. Protein: CASSGGLLSSYNEQFF.

This chain joins TRBV6-5 and TRBJ2-2, with 7 positions matching TRBD2. This CDR3 has 14 amino acids. Looked up from germline, CDR1 is MNHEY and CDR2 is SVGAGI. The ends lost 5 bases at V and 4 bases at J; junction bases unmatched: 4. The CDR3 DNA sequence: TGTGCCAGCAGTCGCGGGGGTGCCACCGGGGAGCTGTTTTTT. As protein: CASSRGGATGELFF.

CDR3 loop: CASSPPNRVVSETQYF. The CDR3, as DNA: TGTGCCAGCTCACCACCCAACAGGGTAGTGTCAGAGACCCAGTACTTC. This chain joins TRBV18 and TRBJ2-5, with D perhaps matching TRBD1 (6 bases). Germline V gives CDR1 KGHSH, CDR2 LQKENI. This CDR3 region has 16 residues. V gave up 0 bases and J gave up 4 bases, with 15 bases separating them.

The chain links TRBV4-1 to TRBJ1-4; D gene ambiguous. Germline CDR1 and CDR2: MGHRA and YSYEKL. The CDR3 is 12 amino acids. Trimming pared 1 base from V and 8 bases from J, leaving 5 bases between. Here the CDR3 reads CASSQGGEKLFF. In nucleotides, the CDR3 is TGCGCCAGCAGCCAAGGGGGAGAAAAACTGTTTTTT.

In nucleotides, the CDR3 is TGTGCCAGCAGTGACAGGTTCGGCCAGCCCCAGCATTTT. Translated: CASSDRFGQPQHF. The chain combines TRBV25-1 with TRBJ1-5; D gene uncertain. Germline assignment: CDR1 MGHDK and CDR2 SYGVNS. CDR3 length equals 13 residues. Trimming pared 3 bases from V and 7 bases from J, leaving 10 bases between.

The CDR3 DNA reads as TGCGCCAGCAGCTTGACAGCTAACTATGGCTACACCTTC. Protein sequence: CASSLTANYGYTF. The chain couples TRBV5-1 to TRBJ1-2; D remains unclear. V was cut by 1 base and J by 0 bases, with 4 bases left in between. This CDR3 has 13 residues. Germline V gene data show CDR1 as SGHRS and CDR2 as YFSETQ.

The V and J genes are TRBV5-6 and TRBJ1-2; D remains ambiguous. Germline lookup yields CDR1 SGHDT and CDR2 YYEEEE. V was shortened by 2 bases and J by 8 bases, with 7 bases between the two germline ends. CDR3 length: 11 amino acids. In DNA form, the CDR3 reads TGTGCCAGCAGCTTCCGTTTCGGCTACACCTTC. Protein: CASSFRFGYTF. The full variable domain, with the rest looked up from reference TRBV5-6 and TRBJ1-2, is DAGVTQSPTHLIKTRGQQVTLRCSPKSGHDTVSWYQQALGQGPQFIFQYYEEEERQRGNFPDRFSGHQFPNYSSELNVNALLLGDSALYLCASSFRFGYTFGSGTRLTVV.

The chain links TRBV2 to TRBJ1-2; 8 bases line up with TRBD1. This CDR3 is built from 16 residues. V trimming: 0 bases; J trimming: 1 base; junction bases outside the gene matches: 4. Germline V CDR1 and CDR2: SNHLY, FYNNEI. The CDR3 loop is CASSEAEGQGNYGYTF. The CDR3 region has the DNA TGTGCCAGCAGTGAAGCTGAAGGACAGGGTAACTATGGCTACACCTTC.

The chain uses TRBV7-3 and TRBJ1-4; possible D gene TRBD1, 5 bases. The V and J ends lost 5 bases and 8 bases respectively, with 21 bases between them. This CDR3 region has 16 residues. CDR1 is SGHTA, CDR2 FQGTGA, per germline. The CDR3 reads CASSVNFREGREKLFF. CDR3 DNA sequence: TGTGCCAGCAGCGTAAATTTCAGGGAGGGGAGGGAAAAACTGTTTTTT.

This clone came up once. The chain carries TRBV5-1 and TRBJ2-5, with a weak D call TRBD1 (6 bases). Between the trimmed V and J ends, which lost 2 bases and 5 bases, there was a span of 10 bases. Germline CDR1 and CDR2: SGHRS and YFSETQ. The CDR3 contains 13 residues. The CDR3 bases are TGCGCCAGCAGCTTAAACAGGGAGGAGACCCAGTACTTC. Translating gives CASSLNREETQYF.

This clone was counted a single time. The chain has TRBV7-8 and TRBJ1-1, with TRBD1 as a possible D gene (6 bases). The CDR3 covers 13 residues. Trimming removed 6 bases from V and 0 bases from J, with 8 bases in between. CDR1 is SGHVS, CDR2 FQNEAQ, per germline. CDR3 DNA: TGTGCCAGCAGGGGACATCTGAACACTGAAGCTTTCTTT. Translated: CASRGHLNTEAFF.

The gene calls are TRBV5-1 and TRBJ2-4; tentatively, D is TRBD1 (5 bases). This CDR3 is 15 amino acids long. V was cut by 4 bases and J by 6 bases, with 17 bases left in between. The germline CDR1 and CDR2 sequences are SGHRS and YFSETQ. DNA for the CDR3: TGCGCCAGCAGCCCCTCAGGGATTGAAGTAAACATTCAGTACTTC. Translating gives CASSPSGIEVNIQYF.

The chain recombines TRBV27 with TRBJ1-6; TRBD1 aligns across 9 bases. The CDR3 has 17 residues. V dropped 6 bases and J dropped 4; count of bases not matched to a gene: 10. Germline assignment: CDR1 MNHEY and CDR2 SMNVEV (reference sequence). The CDR3 nucleotides are TGTGCCAGCAGATATACAGGGGGCAGTATGTATAATTCACCCCTCCACTTT. Its translation: CASRYTGGSMYNSPLHF.

The chain carries TRBV5-6 and TRBJ2-5; the D is unclear. V shed 0 bases and J shed 6 bases, with 6 bases lying between them. Germline CDR1 and CDR2: SGHDT and YYEEEE. This CDR3 has 12 amino acids. The CDR3 coding sequence is TGTGCCAGCAGCTTGGGAGGTCAGACCCAGTACTTC. Protein sequence: CASSLGGQTQYF.